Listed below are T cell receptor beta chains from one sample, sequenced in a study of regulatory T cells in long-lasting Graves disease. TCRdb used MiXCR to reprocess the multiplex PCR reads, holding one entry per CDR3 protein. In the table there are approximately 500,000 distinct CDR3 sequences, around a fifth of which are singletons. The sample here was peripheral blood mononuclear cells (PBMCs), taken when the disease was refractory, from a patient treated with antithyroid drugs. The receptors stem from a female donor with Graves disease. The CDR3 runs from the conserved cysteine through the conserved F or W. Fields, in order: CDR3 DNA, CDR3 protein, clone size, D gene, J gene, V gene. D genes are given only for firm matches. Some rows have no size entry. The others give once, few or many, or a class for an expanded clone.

CDR3 DNA: TGCGCCAGCAGCCAAGATCGGTACAATCAGCCCCAGCATTTT
CDR3 protein: CASSQDRYNQPQHF
clone size: NA
D gene: NA
J gene: TRBJ1-5
V gene: TRBV4-3

CDR3 DNA: TGTGCCAGCAACCAAGCCTGGAGCAATCAGCCCCAGCATTTT
CDR3 protein: CASNQAWSNQPQHF
clone size: many
D gene: NA
J gene: TRBJ1-5
V gene: TRBV12-3/TRBV12-4

CDR3 DNA: TGTGCCAACAGCGCATCCGGGACGGCCCTTCACTTT
CDR3 protein: CANSASGTALHF
clone size: NA
D gene: NA
J gene: TRBJ1-6
V gene: TRBV7-9

CDR3 DNA: TGTGCCAGCAGTAACGGACAGACCCGACACCAAGAGACCCAGTACTTC
CDR3 protein: CASSNGQTRHQETQYF
clone size: many
D gene: NA
J gene: TRBJ2-5
V gene: TRBV11-2

CDR3 DNA: TGCGCCAGCAGCTCGCCCGGAACCTCTGGAAACACCATATATTTT
CDR3 protein: CASSSPGTSGNTIYF
clone size: few
D gene: NA
J gene: TRBJ1-3
V gene: TRBV4-1

CDR3 DNA: TGTGCCAGCAGCTTTCCAGGAGCTCCGGGCTACACCTTC
CDR3 protein: CASSFPGAPGYTF
clone size: few
D gene: NA
J gene: TRBJ1-2
V gene: TRBV5-5

CDR3 DNA: TGCAGTGCTGGAGAAGGCTACACCTTC
CDR3 protein: CSAGEGYTF
clone size: many
D gene: NA
J gene: TRBJ1-2
V gene: TRBV20-1

CDR3 DNA: TGTGCCAGCAGTGCCCTTCGGGGTCAGGATTCACCCCTCCACTTT
CDR3 protein: CASSALRGQDSPLHF
clone size: NA
D gene: NA
J gene: TRBJ1-6
V gene: TRBV7-8

CDR3 DNA: TGCGCCAGCAGCTTCGGGCAGGCTAACTATGGCTACACCTTC
CDR3 protein: CASSFGQANYGYTF
clone size: NA
D gene: NA
J gene: TRBJ1-2
V gene: TRBV5-1

CDR3 DNA: TGTGCCAGTAGTATTGAACAGGGGAGTGAAAAACTGTTTTTT
CDR3 protein: CASSIEQGSEKLFF
clone size: few
D gene: TRBD1
J gene: TRBJ1-4
V gene: TRBV19

CDR3 DNA: TGTGCCAGCAGTCCTTTTAACAGGGATGGCTACACCTTC
CDR3 protein: CASSPFNRDGYTF
clone size: many
D gene: NA
J gene: TRBJ1-2
V gene: TRBV28

CDR3 DNA: TGTGCCACCAAGTCGAATACAGGATCCGGGCCGGGAGGTAATGAAAAACTGTTTTTT
CDR3 protein: CATKSNTGSGPGGNEKLFF
clone size: many
D gene: NA
J gene: TRBJ1-4
V gene: TRBV6-1

CDR3 DNA: TGCGCCAGCAGCTCGGGACTAGCGGGGGGCAAAGAGTTCTTC
CDR3 protein: CASSSGLAGGKEFF
clone size: few
D gene: TRBD2
J gene: TRBJ2-1
V gene: TRBV5-1

CDR3 DNA: TGTGCCAGCAGCTTGGGGCAGGGAGGGTTGGAGACCCAGTACTTC
CDR3 protein: CASSLGQGGLETQYF
clone size: few
D gene: TRBD2
J gene: TRBJ2-5
V gene: TRBV5-5

CDR3 DNA: TGTGCCAGCAGCGTCGACAGCGCCACTAACACTGAAGCTTTCTTT
CDR3 protein: CASSVDSATNTEAFF
clone size: many
D gene: NA
J gene: TRBJ1-1
V gene: TRBV9

CDR3 DNA: TGTGCCAGCAGTTTGACTGTTTATGGCTACACCTTC
CDR3 protein: CASSLTVYGYTF
clone size: many
D gene: NA
J gene: TRBJ1-2
V gene: TRBV28

CDR3 DNA: TGTGCCAGCAGTTATAGAGGGGGAGTGGGCCACACTGAAGCTTTCTTT
CDR3 protein: CASSYRGGVGHTEAFF
clone size: few
D gene: NA
J gene: TRBJ1-1
V gene: TRBV27

CDR3 DNA: TGTGCCAGCAGGAAGGCGGGAGAGACCCAGTACTTC
CDR3 protein: CASRKAGETQYF
clone size: many
D gene: NA
J gene: TRBJ2-5
V gene: TRBV12-3/TRBV12-4

CDR3 DNA: TGTGCCAGCAGTTACAACGGACAGAGCACACCCCTCCACTTT
CDR3 protein: CASSYNGQSTPLHF
clone size: NA
D gene: NA
J gene: TRBJ1-6
V gene: TRBV2

CDR3 DNA: TGTGCCAGCAGCCCACAGGGGAATCAAAACGAGCAGTACTTC
CDR3 protein: CASSPQGNQNEQYF
clone size: many
D gene: TRBD1
J gene: TRBJ2-7
V gene: TRBV11-2

CDR3 DNA: TGTGCCAGCAGCCAGCTCTCGGGGGTAGCCAAAAACATTCAGTACTTC
CDR3 protein: CASSQLSGVAKNIQYF
clone size: few
D gene: NA
J gene: TRBJ2-4
V gene: TRBV14

CDR3 DNA: TGTGCCAGTAGTATTTACGGGAGTAACACCGGGGAGCTGTTTTTT
CDR3 protein: CASSIYGSNTGELFF
clone size: few
D gene: NA
J gene: TRBJ2-2
V gene: TRBV19

CDR3 DNA: TGTGCCAGCGCGACAACTAACTATGGCTACACCTTC
CDR3 protein: CASATTNYGYTF
clone size: NA
D gene: NA
J gene: TRBJ1-2
V gene: TRBV12-3/TRBV12-4

CDR3 DNA: TGTGCCAGCAGTTTGTCCTCCGGGACAGGGAGAGAGACCCAGTACTTC
CDR3 protein: CASSLSSGTGRETQYF
clone size: NA
D gene: TRBD1
J gene: TRBJ2-5
V gene: TRBV27

CDR3 DNA: TGCGCCAGCAGCCTTCAGGGGAGACAAACCCAGGCTTTCTTT
CDR3 protein: CASSLQGRQTQAFF
clone size: NA
D gene: NA
J gene: TRBJ1-1
V gene: TRBV5-1

CDR3 DNA: TGTGCCAGCAGCACCAGACAGTTAAACACTGAAGCTTTCTTT
CDR3 protein: CASSTRQLNTEAFF
clone size: NA
D gene: NA
J gene: TRBJ1-1
V gene: TRBV28

CDR3 DNA: TGTGCCAGCTCACTCCAGGGACCGGCGGGTGAAAAACTGTTTTTT
CDR3 protein: CASSLQGPAGEKLFF
clone size: NA
D gene: NA
J gene: TRBJ1-4
V gene: TRBV18

CDR3 DNA: TGTGCCAGCAGTGACGGCGGGGGGCGATGGGACACTGAAGCTTTCTTT
CDR3 protein: CASSDGGGRWDTEAFF
clone size: NA
D gene: NA
J gene: TRBJ1-1
V gene: TRBV6-1

CDR3 DNA: TGTGCCAGCAGTGACATTACCCTCCGGACTAGCGGGAGCACAGATACGCAGTATTTT
CDR3 protein: CASSDITLRTSGSTDTQYF
clone size: NA
D gene: TRBD2
J gene: TRBJ2-3
V gene: TRBV2

CDR3 DNA: TGCGCCAGCAGCTTGGGCCCCCGGGGGCCAACCTACGAGCAGTACTTC
CDR3 protein: CASSLGPRGPTYEQYF
clone size: few
D gene: NA
J gene: TRBJ2-7
V gene: TRBV5-1

CDR3 DNA: TGTGCCAGCGGAAACCAGGGAGGTGTTAATCAGCCCCAGCATTTT
CDR3 protein: CASGNQGGVNQPQHF
clone size: NA
D gene: NA
J gene: TRBJ1-5
V gene: TRBV2

CDR3 DNA: TGTGCCAGCAGTCTAGAGGGGGCGCGTGGCAATCAGCCCCAGCATTTT
CDR3 protein: CASSLEGARGNQPQHF
clone size: many
D gene: TRBD1
J gene: TRBJ1-5
V gene: TRBV12-3/TRBV12-4

CDR3 DNA: TGTGCCAGCAGCGACCCGGACGAGACCCAGTACTTC
CDR3 protein: CASSDPDETQYF
clone size: NA
D gene: NA
J gene: TRBJ2-5
V gene: TRBV6-1

CDR3 DNA: TGTGCCAGCAGCTTAGCGGATAGGGCCGGGGAGCTGTTTTTT
CDR3 protein: CASSLADRAGELFF
clone size: many
D gene: NA
J gene: TRBJ2-2
V gene: TRBV7-2

CDR3 DNA: TGTGCCAGCTCTAACAGGGGGCGAGAGACCCAGTACTTC
CDR3 protein: CASSNRGRETQYF
clone size: many
D gene: TRBD1
J gene: TRBJ2-5
V gene: TRBV18

CDR3 DNA: TGTGCCAGCAGTTTCGGACTAGCGGTAGCCAAAAACATTCAGTACTTC
CDR3 protein: CASSFGLAVAKNIQYF
clone size: many
D gene: TRBD2
J gene: TRBJ2-4
V gene: TRBV6-5

CDR3 DNA: TGTGCCAGCAGTTTATTAGAACGGAGGGTCCCAGATACGCAGTATTTT
CDR3 protein: CASSLLERRVPDTQYF
clone size: few
D gene: NA
J gene: TRBJ2-3
V gene: TRBV28

CDR3 DNA: TGTGCCAGCAGCCCTCAGATTGCCAGTGACGAGACCCAGTACTTC
CDR3 protein: CASSPQIASDETQYF
clone size: few
D gene: NA
J gene: TRBJ2-5
V gene: TRBV3-1

CDR3 DNA: TGTGCCAGCAGTTACCAGGGGTACCAAGCGACCCAGTACTTC
CDR3 protein: CASSYQGYQATQYF
clone size: many
D gene: NA
J gene: TRBJ2-5
V gene: TRBV6-5

CDR3 DNA: TGTGCTAGTGGTGTCGGAGGAGACAGCGTTCACCGGAACACTGAAGCTTTCTTT
CDR3 protein: CASGVGGDSVHRNTEAFF
clone size: many
D gene: NA
J gene: TRBJ1-1
V gene: TRBV12-5

CDR3 DNA: TGTGCCATCAGTGAGTTTCGGTCCCCGGGACAGGGGGAAGAAAAACTGTTTTTT
CDR3 protein: CAISEFRSPGQGEEKLFF
clone size: few
D gene: TRBD1
J gene: TRBJ1-4
V gene: TRBV10-3

CDR3 DNA: TGTGCCAGCAGCCTCGGCTCGGGTCAGGGGGTTGGCTACACCTTC
CDR3 protein: CASSLGSGQGVGYTF
clone size: many
D gene: TRBD1
J gene: TRBJ1-2
V gene: TRBV27

CDR3 DNA: TGCAGCGTTGATTTGGAACAGGGCGGAGAGGCCCAGTACTTC
CDR3 protein: CSVDLEQGGEAQYF
clone size: few
D gene: NA
J gene: TRBJ2-5
V gene: TRBV29-1

CDR3 DNA: TGTGCCTGCAGCTCGACCGGGACAACCTATGGCTACACCTTC
CDR3 protein: CACSSTGTTYGYTF
clone size: NA
D gene: NA
J gene: TRBJ1-2
V gene: TRBV3-1

CDR3 DNA: TGCGCCAGCAGCCAAGACAGGGATAGCAATCAGCCCCAGCATTTT
CDR3 protein: CASSQDRDSNQPQHF
clone size: few
D gene: NA
J gene: TRBJ1-5
V gene: TRBV4-3

CDR3 DNA: TGTGCCAGCAGTTTAAGGACAGTCTCCTACGAGCAGTACTTC
CDR3 protein: CASSLRTVSYEQYF
clone size: many
D gene: NA
J gene: TRBJ2-7
V gene: TRBV28

CDR3 DNA: TGCAGCGTTGTTGGGCAGCCCCAGCATTTT
CDR3 protein: CSVVGQPQHF
clone size: few
D gene: NA
J gene: TRBJ1-5
V gene: TRBV29-1

CDR3 DNA: TGTGCCAGCAGCAACGGACAGGGCTATGGCTACACCTTC
CDR3 protein: CASSNGQGYGYTF
clone size: many
D gene: TRBD1
J gene: TRBJ1-2
V gene: TRBV12-3/TRBV12-4

CDR3 DNA: TGTGCCACCAGTGGGGGGGATTCTCCCACAGATACGCAGTATTTT
CDR3 protein: CATSGGDSPTDTQYF
clone size: NA
D gene: NA
J gene: TRBJ2-3
V gene: TRBV24-1

CDR3 DNA: TGTGCCAGCAGTTCCTACCGGGGCAGCTCCGGGGAAAACATTCAGTACTTC
CDR3 protein: CASSSYRGSSGENIQYF
clone size: many
D gene: NA
J gene: TRBJ2-4
V gene: TRBV11-2

CDR3 DNA: TGCGCCAGCAGCCAAGAGGAGGGTTTTCGCGAGCAGTACTTC
CDR3 protein: CASSQEEGFREQYF
clone size: NA
D gene: NA
J gene: TRBJ2-7
V gene: TRBV4-1